This TCR beta chain came from a study of blood T cells in healthy people across ages. General study results and limits: Observed TCR beta diversity per million T cells went down as age went up. This fall followed a roughly linear course with age.

This clonotype was counted a few times. Its antigen is unidentified. CDR1 and CDR2 from the germline V gene are DFQATT and SNEGSKA (reference sequence). This CDR3 region has 16 residues. Trimming cost V 2 bases and J 3 bases, with 18 bases left between them. Combining a sample-barcoded 5' primer with a J-beta primer mix, a second PCR ran for roughly 7 to 12 cycles. TCRdb itself ran the 5' RACE reads through MiXCR, one entry per CDR3 protein. The profile shows 650,000 to 1,000,000 distinct CDR3 sequences, about 37% of them singletons. The chain carries TRBV20-1 and TRBJ2-3; TRBD1 or TRBD2 may be the D gene (5 bases each). The sequenced material came from blood. The sequence was obtained from a young man in good health. CDR3 DNA: TGCAGTGCTAGAAAGGGGAGCGATTTGGGGACAGATACGCAGTATTTT. This gives the protein CSARKGSDLGTDTQYF.